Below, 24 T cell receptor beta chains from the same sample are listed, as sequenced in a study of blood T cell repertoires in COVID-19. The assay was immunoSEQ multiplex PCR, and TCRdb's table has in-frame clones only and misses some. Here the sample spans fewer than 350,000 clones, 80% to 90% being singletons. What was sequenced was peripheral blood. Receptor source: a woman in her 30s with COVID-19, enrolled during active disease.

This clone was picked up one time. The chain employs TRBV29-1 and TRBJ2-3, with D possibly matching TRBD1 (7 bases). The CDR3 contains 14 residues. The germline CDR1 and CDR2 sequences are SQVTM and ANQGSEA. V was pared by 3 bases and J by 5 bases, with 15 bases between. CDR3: CSVDVRGRGDTQYF. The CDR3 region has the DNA TGCAGCGTTGACGTTAGGGGGCGGGGAGATACGCAGTATTTT.

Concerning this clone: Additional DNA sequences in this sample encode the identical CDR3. CDR3 amino acids: CASSNGGQPQHF. CDR3 DNA: TGTGCCAGCAGTAACGGGGGTCAGCCCCAGCATTTT. The chain couples TRBV6-5 to TRBJ1-5, with D possibly TRBD1 on 5 matching bases. The V gene's germline CDR1 is MNHEY and CDR2 SVGAGI. This CDR3 contains 12 residues. V shed 5 bases and J shed 6 bases, with 8 bases lying between them.

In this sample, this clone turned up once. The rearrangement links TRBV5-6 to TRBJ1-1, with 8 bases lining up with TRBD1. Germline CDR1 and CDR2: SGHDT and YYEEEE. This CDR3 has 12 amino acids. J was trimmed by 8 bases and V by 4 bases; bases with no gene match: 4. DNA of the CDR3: TGTGCCAGCAGCGCGACAGGGGTAGAAGCTTTCTTT. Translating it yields CASSATGVEAFF.

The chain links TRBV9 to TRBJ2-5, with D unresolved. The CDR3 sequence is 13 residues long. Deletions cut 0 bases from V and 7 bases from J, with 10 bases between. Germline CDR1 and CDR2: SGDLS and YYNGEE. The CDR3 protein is CASSVDGTRTQYF. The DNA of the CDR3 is TGTGCCAGCAGCGTAGACGGTACGAGGACCCAGTACTTC.

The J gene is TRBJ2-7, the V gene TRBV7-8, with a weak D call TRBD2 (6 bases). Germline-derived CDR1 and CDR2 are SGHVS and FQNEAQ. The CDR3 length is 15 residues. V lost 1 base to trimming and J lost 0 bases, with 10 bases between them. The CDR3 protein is CASSLDSGDSYEQYF. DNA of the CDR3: TGTGCCAGCAGCTTAGACTCGGGGGACTCCTACGAGCAGTACTTC.

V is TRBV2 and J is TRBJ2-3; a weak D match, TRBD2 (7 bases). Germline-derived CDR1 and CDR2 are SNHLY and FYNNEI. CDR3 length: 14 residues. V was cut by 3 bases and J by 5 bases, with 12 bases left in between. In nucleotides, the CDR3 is TGTGCCAGCAGTGAGGGGGGCGGGGGAGATACGCAGTATTTT. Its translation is CASSEGGGGDTQYF.

The CDR3 coding sequence is TGTGCCAGTAGTATGGGACAGGGGATCTATGGCTACACCTTC. This codes for CASSMGQGIYGYTF. The chain employs TRBV19 and TRBJ1-2; 10 bases match TRBD1. The CDR3 sequence is 14 residues long. Germline CDR1 LNHDA, CDR2 SQIVND (reference sequence). Trimming took 3 bases from V and 4 from J; bases not matched to a gene: 2.

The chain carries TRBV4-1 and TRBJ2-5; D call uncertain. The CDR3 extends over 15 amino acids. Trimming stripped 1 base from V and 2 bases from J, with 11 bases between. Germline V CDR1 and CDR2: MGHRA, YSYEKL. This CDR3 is CASSQVPTEQETQYF. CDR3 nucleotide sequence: TGCGCCAGCAGCCAAGTTCCGACGGAGCAAGAGACCCAGTACTTC.

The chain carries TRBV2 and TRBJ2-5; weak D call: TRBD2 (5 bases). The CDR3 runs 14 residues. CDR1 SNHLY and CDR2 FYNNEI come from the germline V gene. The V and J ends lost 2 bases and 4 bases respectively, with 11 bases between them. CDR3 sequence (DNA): TGTGCCAGCAGTGAAACTAGTAGAGTAGAGACCCAGTACTTC. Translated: CASSETSRVETQYF. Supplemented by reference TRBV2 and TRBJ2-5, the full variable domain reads EPEVTQTPSHQVTQMGQEVILRCVPISNHLYFYWYRQILGQKVEFLVSFYNNEISEKSEIFDDQFSVERPDGSNFTLKIRSTKLEDSAMYFCASSETSRVETQYFGPGTRLLVL.

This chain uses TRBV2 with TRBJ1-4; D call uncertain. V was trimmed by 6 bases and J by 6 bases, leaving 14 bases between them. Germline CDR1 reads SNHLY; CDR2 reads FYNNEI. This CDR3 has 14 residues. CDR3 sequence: CASRPRWADEKLFF. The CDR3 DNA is TGTGCCAGCAGGCCCCGATGGGCCGATGAAAAACTGTTTTTT.

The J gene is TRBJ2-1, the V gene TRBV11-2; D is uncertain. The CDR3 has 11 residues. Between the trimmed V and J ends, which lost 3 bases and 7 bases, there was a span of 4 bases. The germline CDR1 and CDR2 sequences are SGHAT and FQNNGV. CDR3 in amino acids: CASSFGNEQFF. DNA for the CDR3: TGTGCCAGCAGCTTCGGGAATGAGCAGTTCTTC.

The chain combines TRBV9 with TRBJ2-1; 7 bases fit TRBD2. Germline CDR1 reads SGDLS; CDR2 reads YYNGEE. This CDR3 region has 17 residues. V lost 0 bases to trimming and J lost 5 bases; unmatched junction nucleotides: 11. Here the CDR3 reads CASSVGFMTSLNNEQFF. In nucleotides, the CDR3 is TGTGCCAGCAGCGTAGGTTTTATGACTAGCCTAAACAATGAGCAGTTCTTC.

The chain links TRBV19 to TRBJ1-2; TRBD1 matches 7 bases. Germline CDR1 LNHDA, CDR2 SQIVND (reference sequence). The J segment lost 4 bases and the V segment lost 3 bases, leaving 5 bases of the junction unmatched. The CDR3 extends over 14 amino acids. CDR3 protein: CASSIDRAFYGYTF. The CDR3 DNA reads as TGTGCCAGTAGTATCGACAGGGCCTTCTATGGCTACACCTTC.

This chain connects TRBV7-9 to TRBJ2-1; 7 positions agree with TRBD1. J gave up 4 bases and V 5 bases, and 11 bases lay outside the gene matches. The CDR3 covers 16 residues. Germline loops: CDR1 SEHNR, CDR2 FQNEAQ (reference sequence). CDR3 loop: CASSPFLGQVYNEQFF. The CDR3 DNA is TGTGCCAGCAGCCCCTTCTTAGGACAGGTATACAATGAGCAGTTCTTC. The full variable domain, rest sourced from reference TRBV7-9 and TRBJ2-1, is DTGVSQNPRHKITKRGQNVTFRCDPISEHNRLYWYRQTLGQGPEFLTYFQNEAQLEKSRLLSDRFSAERPKGSFSTLEIQRTEQGDSAMYLCASSPFLGQVYNEQFFGPGTRLTVL.

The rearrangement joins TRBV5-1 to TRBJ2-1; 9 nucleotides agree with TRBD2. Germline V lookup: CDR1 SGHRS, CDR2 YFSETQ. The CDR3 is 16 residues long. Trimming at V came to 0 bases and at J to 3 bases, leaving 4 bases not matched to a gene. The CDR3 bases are TGCGCCAGCAGCTTGGAAGGCGGGGGGGTCTACAATGAGCAGTTCTTC. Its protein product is CASSLEGGGVYNEQFF.

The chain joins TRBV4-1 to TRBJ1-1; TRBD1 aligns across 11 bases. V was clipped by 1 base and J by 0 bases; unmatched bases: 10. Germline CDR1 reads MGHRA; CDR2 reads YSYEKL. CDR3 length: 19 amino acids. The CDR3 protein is CASSQGPGRTGGLNTEAFF. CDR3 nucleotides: TGCGCCAGCAGCCAAGGCCCAGGCCGGACAGGGGGCTTGAACACTGAAGCTTTCTTT.

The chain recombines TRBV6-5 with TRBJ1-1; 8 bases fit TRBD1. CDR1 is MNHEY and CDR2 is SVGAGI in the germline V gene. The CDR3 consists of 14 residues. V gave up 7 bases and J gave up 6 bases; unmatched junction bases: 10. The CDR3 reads CASTRQGIFAEAFF. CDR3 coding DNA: TGTGCCAGCACCAGACAGGGGATTTTCGCTGAAGCTTTCTTT.

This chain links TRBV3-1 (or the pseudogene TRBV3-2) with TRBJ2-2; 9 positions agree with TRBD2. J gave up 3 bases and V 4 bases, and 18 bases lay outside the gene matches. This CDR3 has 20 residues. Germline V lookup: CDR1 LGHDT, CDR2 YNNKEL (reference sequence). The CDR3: CASSPGLSGGPFVDTGELFF. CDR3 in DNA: TGTGCCAGCAGCCCGGGGTTGAGCGGGGGGCCCTTCGTGGACACCGGGGAGCTGTTTTTT.

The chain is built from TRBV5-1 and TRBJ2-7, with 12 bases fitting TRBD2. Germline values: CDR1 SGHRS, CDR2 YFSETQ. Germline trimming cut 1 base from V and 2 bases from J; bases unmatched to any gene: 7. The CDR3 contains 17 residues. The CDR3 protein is CASSLTSGGYLAYEQYF. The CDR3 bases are TGCGCCAGCAGCTTGACTAGCGGGGGGTACCTCGCCTACGAGCAGTACTTC.

The CDR3 sequence: CASGRTGWELYPNSPLHF. The CDR3 DNA reads as TGTGCCAGCGGACGGACAGGGTGGGAATTATACCCGAATTCACCCCTCCACTTT. The J gene is TRBJ1-6, the V gene TRBV27; 8 bases fit TRBD1. V lost 8 bases to trimming and J lost 7 bases; unmatched junction nucleotides: 19. The CDR3 runs 18 residues. Germline lookup yields CDR1 MNHEY and CDR2 SMNVEV (reference sequence).

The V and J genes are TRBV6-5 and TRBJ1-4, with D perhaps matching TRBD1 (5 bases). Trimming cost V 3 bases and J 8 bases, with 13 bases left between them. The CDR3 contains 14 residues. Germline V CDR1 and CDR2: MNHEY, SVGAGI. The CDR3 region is CASSYTTAPEKLFF. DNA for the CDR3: TGTGCCAGCAGTTATACGACAGCTCCAGAAAAACTGTTTTTT.

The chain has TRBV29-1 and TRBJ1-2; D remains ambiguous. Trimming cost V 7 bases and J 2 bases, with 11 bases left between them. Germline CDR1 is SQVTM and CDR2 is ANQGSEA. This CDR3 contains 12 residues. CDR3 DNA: TGCAGCGCCCCAGGTTCAAACTATGGCTACACCTTC. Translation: CSAPGSNYGYTF.

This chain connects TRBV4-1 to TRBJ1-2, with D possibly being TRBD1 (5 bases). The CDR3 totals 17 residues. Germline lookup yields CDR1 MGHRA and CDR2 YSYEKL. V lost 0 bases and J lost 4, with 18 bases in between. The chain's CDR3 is CASSQETGGRGLYGYTF. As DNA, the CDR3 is TGCGCCAGCAGCCAAGAAACGGGAGGAAGGGGACTCTATGGCTACACCTTC.

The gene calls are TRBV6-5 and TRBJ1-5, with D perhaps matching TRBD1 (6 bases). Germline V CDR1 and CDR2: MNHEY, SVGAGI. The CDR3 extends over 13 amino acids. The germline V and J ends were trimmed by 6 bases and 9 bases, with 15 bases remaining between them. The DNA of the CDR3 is TGTGCCAGCAGCCAGGAGGGGGGGCTGCCCCAGCATTTT. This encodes CASSQEGGLPQHF.